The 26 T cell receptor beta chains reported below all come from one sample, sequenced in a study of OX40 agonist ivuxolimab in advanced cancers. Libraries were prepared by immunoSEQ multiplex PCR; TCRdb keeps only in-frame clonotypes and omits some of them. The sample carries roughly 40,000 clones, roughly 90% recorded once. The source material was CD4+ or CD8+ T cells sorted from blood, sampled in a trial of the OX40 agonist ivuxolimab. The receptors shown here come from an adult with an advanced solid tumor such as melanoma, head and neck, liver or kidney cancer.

The DNA for the CDR3 is TGTGCCAGCAGTACAAGACAGGGAACCTACGAGCAGTACTTC. It specifies CASSTRQGTYEQYF. The rearrangement uses TRBV6-6 and TRBJ2-7, with 7 bases matching TRBD1. Germline V gene lookup returns CDR1 MNHNY and CDR2 SVGAGI (reference sequence). The CDR3 runs 14 residues. V shed 5 bases and J 2 bases; nucleotides not matched to a gene: 6.

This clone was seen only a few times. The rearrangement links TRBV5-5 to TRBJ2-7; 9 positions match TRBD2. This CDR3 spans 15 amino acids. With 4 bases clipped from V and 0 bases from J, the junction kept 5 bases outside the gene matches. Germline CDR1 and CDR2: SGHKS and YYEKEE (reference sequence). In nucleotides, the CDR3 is TGTGCCAGCAGCCAAGATAGCGGGAGCTCCTACGAGCAGTACTTC. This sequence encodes CASSQDSGSSYEQYF.

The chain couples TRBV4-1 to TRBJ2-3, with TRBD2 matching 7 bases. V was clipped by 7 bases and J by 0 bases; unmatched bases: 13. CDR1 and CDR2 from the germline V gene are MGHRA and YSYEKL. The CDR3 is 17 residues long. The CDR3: CASINRPGGLSTDTQYF. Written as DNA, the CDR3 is TGCGCCAGCATCAACCGCCCGGGAGGCCTTAGCACAGATACGCAGTATTTT.

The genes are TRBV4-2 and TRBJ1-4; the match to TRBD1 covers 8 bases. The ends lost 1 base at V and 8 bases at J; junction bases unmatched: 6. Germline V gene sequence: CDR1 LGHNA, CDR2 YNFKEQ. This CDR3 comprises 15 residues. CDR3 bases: TGTGCCAGCAGCCAAGGGACAGGGTTCGGGGAAAAACTGTTTTTT. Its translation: CASSQGTGFGEKLFF.

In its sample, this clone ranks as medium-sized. The CDR3 sequence: CASSQTGESNEQFF. CDR3 nucleotides: TGTGCCAGCAGCCAGACGGGAGAATCGAATGAGCAGTTCTTC. This chain links TRBV28 with TRBJ2-1; perhaps TRBD2 as D (6 bases). V was clipped by 6 bases and J by 7 bases, with 16 bases between them. The germline V gene has CDR1 MDHEN and CDR2 SYDVKM. The CDR3 has 14 residues.

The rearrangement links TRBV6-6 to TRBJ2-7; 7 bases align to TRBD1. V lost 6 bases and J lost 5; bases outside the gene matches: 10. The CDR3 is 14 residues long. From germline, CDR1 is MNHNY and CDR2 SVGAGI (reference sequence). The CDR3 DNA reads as TGTGCCAGCAGCCTGCCGACAGGGAACGACGAGCAGTACTTC. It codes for CASSLPTGNDEQYF.

CDR3 DNA: TGCAGCGTTGAAGATCTCGGCTACGAGCAGTACTTC. Translated, it gives CSVEDLGYEQYF. The chain employs TRBV29-1 and TRBJ2-7; no clear D. CDR1 SQVTM and CDR2 ANQGSEA come from the germline V gene. V was pared by 0 bases and J by 3 bases, with 6 bases between. The CDR3 sequence is 12 residues long.

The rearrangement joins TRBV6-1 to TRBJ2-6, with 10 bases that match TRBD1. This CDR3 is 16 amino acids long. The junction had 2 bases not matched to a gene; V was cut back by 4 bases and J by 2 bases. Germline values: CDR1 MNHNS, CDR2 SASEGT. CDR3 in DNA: TGTGCCAGCAGTGTGACAGGGGGCGCTGGGGCCAACGTCCTGACTTTC. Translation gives CASSVTGGAGANVLTF.

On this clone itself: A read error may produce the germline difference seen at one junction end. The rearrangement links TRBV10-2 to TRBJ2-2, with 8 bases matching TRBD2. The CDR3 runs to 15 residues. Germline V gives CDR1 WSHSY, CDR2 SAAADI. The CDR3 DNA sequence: TGCGCCAGCAGTTCAGCGGGAGTGAACGCCGGGGAGCTGTTTTTT. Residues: CASSSAGVNAGELFF.

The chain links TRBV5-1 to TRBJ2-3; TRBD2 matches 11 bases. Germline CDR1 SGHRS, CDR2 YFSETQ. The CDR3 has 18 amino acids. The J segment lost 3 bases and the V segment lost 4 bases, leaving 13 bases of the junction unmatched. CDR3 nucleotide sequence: TGCGCCAGCAGCCCCTTAGCGGGAGGGCCGACTGGGACAGATACGCAGTATTTT. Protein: CASSPLAGGPTGTDTQYF.

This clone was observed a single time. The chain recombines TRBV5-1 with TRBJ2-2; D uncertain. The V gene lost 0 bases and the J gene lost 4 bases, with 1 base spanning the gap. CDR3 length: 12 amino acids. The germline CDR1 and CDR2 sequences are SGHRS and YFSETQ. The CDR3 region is CASSLATGELFF. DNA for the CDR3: TGCGCCAGCAGCTTGGCCACCGGGGAGCTGTTTTTT. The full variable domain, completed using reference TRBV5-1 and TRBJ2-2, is KAGVTQTPRYLIKTRGQQVTLSCSPISGHRSVSWYQQTPGQGLQFLFEYFSETQRNKGNFPGRFSGRQFSNSRSEMNVSTLELGDSALYLCASSLATGELFFGEGSRLTVL.

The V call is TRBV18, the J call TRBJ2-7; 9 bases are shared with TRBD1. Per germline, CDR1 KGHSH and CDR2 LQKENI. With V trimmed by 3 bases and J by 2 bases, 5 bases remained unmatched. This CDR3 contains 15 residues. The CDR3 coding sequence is TGTGCCAGCTCACCCACCCGGGACAGGGCCTACGAGCAGTACTTC. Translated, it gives CASSPTRDRAYEQYF.

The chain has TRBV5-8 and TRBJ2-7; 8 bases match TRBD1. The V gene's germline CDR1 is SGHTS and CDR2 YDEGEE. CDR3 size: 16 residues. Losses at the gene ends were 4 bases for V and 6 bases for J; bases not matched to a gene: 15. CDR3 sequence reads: CASSPGGRETVGEQYF. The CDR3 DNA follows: TGTGCCAGCAGCCCAGGGGGCCGGGAAACGGTCGGCGAGCAGTACTTC.

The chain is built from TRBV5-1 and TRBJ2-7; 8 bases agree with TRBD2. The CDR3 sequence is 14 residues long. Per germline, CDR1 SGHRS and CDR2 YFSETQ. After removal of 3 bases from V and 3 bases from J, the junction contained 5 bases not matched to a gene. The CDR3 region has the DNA TGCGCCAGCAGCTCCGGGACTAGTCTCTACGAGCAGTACTTC. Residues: CASSSGTSLYEQYF.

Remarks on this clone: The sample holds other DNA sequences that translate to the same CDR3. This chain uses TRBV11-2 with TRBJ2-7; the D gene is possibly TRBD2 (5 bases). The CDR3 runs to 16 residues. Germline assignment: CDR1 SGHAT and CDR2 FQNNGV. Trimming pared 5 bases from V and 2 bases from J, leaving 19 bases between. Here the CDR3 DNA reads TGTGCCAGCAGCCCTTCTTCCGGACTTAAAACCTACGAGCAGTACTTC. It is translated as CASSPSSGLKTYEQYF.

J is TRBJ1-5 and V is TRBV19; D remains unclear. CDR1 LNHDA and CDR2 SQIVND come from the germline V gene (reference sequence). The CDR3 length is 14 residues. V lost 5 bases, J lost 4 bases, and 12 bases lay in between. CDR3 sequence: CASSSLAVNQPQHF. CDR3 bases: TGTGCCAGTAGTTCATTGGCAGTAAATCAGCCCCAGCATTTT.

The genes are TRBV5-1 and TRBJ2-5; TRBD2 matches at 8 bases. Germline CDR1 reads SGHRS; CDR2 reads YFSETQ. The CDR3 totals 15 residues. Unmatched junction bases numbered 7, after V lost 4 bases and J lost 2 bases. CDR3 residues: CASSRSPGGQETQYF. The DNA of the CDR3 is TGCGCCAGCAGCCGAAGTCCGGGGGGGCAAGAGACCCAGTACTTC.

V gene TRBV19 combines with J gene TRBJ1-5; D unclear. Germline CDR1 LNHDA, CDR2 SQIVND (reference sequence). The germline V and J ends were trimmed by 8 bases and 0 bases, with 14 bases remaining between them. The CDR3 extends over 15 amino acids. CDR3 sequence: CASSMDGYSNQPQHF. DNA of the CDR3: TGTGCCAGTTCTATGGACGGTTATAGCAATCAGCCCCAGCATTTT.

The CDR3 sequence: CASSPPGSLQLYNEQFF. CDR3 nucleotide sequence: TGTGCCAGCAGCCCTCCGGGGAGCCTACAACTTTACAATGAGCAGTTCTTC. The V and J genes are TRBV5-4 and TRBJ2-1, with D maybe TRBD2 (5 bases). The CDR3 has 17 amino acids. The V gene's germline CDR1 is SGHNT and CDR2 YYREEE (reference sequence). Trimming removed 4 bases at V and 4 bases at J, with 21 bases between. Using reference TRBV5-4 and TRBJ2-1 for the parts outside the CDR3, the full variable domain is ETGVTQSPTHLIKTRGQQVTLRCSSQSGHNTVSWYQQALGQGPQFIFQYYREEENGRGNFPPRFSGLQFPNYSSELNVNALELDDSALYLCASSPPGSLQLYNEQFFGPGTRLTVL.

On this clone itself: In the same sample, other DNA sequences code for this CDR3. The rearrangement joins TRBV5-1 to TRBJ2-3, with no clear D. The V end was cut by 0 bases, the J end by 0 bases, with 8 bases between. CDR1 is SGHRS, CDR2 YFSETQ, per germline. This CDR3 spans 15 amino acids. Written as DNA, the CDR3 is TGCGCCAGCAGCTTGGATGGAGCTAGCACAGATACGCAGTATTTT. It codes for CASSLDGASTDTQYF.

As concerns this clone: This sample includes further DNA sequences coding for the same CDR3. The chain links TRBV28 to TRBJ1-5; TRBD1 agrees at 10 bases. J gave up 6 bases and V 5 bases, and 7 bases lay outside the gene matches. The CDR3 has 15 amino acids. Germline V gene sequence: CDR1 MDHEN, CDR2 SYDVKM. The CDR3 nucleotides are TGTGCCAGCAGTCCCCCGGGACAGGGGACTCAGCCCCAGCATTTT. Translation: CASSPPGQGTQPQHF.

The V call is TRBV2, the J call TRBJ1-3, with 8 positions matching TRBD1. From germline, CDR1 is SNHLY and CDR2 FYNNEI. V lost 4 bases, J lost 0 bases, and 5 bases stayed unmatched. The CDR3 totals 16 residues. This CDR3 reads CASSATGVRSGNTIYF. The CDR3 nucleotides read TGTGCCAGCAGTGCGACAGGGGTTCGCTCTGGAAACACCATATATTTT. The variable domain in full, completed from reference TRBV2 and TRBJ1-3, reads EPEVTQTPSHQVTQMGQEVILRCVPISNHLYFYWYRQILGQKVEFLVSFYNNEISEKSEIFDDQFSVERPDGSNFTLKIRSTKLEDSAMYFCASSATGVRSGNTIYFGEGSWLTVV.

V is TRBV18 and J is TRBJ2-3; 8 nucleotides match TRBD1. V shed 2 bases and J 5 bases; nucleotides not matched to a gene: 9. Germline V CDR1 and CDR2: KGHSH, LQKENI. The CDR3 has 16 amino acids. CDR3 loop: CASSPWTGLNLDTQYF. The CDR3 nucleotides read TGTGCCAGCTCACCATGGACAGGGTTGAATTTAGATACGCAGTATTTT.

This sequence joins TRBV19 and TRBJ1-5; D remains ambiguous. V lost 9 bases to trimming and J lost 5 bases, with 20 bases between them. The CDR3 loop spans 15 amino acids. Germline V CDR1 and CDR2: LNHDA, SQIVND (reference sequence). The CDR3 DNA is TGTGCCAGCAAAGCCGGAGGAGGGTACTATCAGCCCCAGCATTTT. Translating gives CASKAGGGYYQPQHF.

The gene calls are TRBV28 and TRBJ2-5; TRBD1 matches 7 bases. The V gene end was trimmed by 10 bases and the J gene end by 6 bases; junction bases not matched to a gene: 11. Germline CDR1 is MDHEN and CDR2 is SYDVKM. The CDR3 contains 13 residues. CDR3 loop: CATQQGMSKTQYF. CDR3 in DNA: TGTGCCACACAACAGGGGATGTCGAAGACCCAGTACTTC.

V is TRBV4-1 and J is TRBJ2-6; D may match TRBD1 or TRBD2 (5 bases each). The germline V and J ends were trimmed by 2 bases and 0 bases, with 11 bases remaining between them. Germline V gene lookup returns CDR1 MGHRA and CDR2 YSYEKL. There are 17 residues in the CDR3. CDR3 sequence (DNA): TGCGCCAGCAGCCAACCGGGACGCGACTCTGGGGCCAACGTCCTGACTTTC. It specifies CASSQPGRDSGANVLTF.